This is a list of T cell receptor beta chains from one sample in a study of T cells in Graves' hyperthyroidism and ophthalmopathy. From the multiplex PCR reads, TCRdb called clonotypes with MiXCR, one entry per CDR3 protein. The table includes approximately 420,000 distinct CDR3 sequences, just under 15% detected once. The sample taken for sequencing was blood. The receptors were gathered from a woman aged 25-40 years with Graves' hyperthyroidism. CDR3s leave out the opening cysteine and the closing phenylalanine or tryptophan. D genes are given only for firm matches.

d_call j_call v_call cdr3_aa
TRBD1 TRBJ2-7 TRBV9 ASSGGTGYYEQY
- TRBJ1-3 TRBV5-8 ASSLDWGDTIY
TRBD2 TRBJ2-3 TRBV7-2 ASSLAASGSPDTQY
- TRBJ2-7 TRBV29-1 SVESKVWLGYEQY
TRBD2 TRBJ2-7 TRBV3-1 ASSQVSLAVYEQY
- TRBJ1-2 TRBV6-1 ASSVTRGSYGYT
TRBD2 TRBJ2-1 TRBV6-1 ATTRLALENEQF
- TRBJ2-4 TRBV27 ASSLEPVGAKNIQY
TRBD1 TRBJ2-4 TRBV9 ASSVTTGDKNIQY
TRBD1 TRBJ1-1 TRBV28 ASSGTVTNTEAF
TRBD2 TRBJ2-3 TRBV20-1 SAPDVAGGPSGTDTQY
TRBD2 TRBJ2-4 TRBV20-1 SFERETKNIQY
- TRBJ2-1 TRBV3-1 ASSRGTDNEQF
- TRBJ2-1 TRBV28 ASSLTSGTEQF
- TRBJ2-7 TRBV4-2 ASSATGLSSYEQY
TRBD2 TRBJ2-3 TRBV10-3 AIRGGLAGADTQY
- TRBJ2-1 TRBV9 ASSVSDSGVRNEQF
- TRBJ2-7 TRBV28 TTRAGRTTYEQY
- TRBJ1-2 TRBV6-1 ASSEVNYGYT
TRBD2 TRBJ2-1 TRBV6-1 ASSWTSGRKVVEQF
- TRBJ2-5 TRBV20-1 SARDPQRVAQY
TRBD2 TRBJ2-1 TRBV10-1 ASSVGLLAGGSVNEQF
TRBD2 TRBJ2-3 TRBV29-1 STRAGNTDTQY
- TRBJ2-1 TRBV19 ASSITGVSYNEQF
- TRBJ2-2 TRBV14 ASSQRTQFAGELF
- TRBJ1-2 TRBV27 ASSTGRIYGYT
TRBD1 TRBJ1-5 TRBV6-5 ASSYVGTGGNQPQH
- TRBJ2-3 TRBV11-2 ASSLEGGRGPDTQY
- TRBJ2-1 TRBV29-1 SGGYNEQF
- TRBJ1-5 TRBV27 ASSQGLSNQPQH
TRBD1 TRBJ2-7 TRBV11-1 ASSLLLGQGIYEQY
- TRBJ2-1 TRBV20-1 SAISYGMNEQF
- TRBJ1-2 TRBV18 ASSPAGADYGYT
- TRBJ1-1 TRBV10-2 ASTEGRKNTEAF
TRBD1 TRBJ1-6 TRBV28 ASSSRIRDRTNNSPLH
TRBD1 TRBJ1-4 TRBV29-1 SALTGGDEKLF
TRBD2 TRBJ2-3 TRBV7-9 ANQAGGWTDTQY
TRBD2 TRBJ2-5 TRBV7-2 ASSFPGLVQETQY
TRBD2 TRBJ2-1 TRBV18 ASSPLAGDYNEQF
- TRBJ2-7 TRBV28 ASRTGTDAYEQY
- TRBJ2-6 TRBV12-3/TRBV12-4 ASRKGGANVLT
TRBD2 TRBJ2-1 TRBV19 ASSINGLAGTQQF
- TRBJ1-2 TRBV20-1 SARGAARDYGYT
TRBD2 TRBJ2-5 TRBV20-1 SARGKLIIAGPQETQY
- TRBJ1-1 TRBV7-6 ASSLGLGEFGTEAF
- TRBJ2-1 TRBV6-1 AARIFSRGGDEQF
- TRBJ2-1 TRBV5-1 ASSSAVGSYNEQF
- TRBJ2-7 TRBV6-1 ASSPDYSVYEQY
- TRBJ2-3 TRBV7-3 ASSSPGAGVDTQY
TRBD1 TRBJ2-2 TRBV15 ATSRTGDTGELF
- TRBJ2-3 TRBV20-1 SARKFVGDTQY
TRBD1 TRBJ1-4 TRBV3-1 ASSQQYGTAMLGKLF
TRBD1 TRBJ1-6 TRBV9 ASSRGPGEESPLH